The entry that follows covers one T cell receptor beta chain sequence. What it recognizes is unknown. The CDR3 runs 14 residues. V trimming: 4 bases; J trimming: 7 bases; junction bases outside the gene matches: 6. Per germline, CDR1 MNHNS and CDR2 SASEGT. Using its own MiXCR run on the reads, TCRdb lists one record per CDR3 protein. There are approximately 990,000 distinct CDR3 sequences in the sample; around 31% occur only once, and around 15% lies in the top ten. This specimen comes from a study of T cell repertoires in cytomegalovirus infection. About the study: Carrying CMV and the relevant HLA type showed in public TCR beta signatures.

Findings and caveats of the study: Frequencies of public TCR beta families were cumulated, and this identified carriers of CMV plus the relevant HLA.

The source is a human donor in good health (CMV status not recorded). Some clones in this sample may be carry-over from other donors' samples. The rearrangement joins TRBV6-1 to TRBJ2-1; 8 nucleotides match TRBD2. Sequenced here: cultured CD8+ T cells from PBMCs, sampled from culture after CMV antigen stimulation. The CDR3 protein is CASSGSGGGNEQFF. CDR3 in DNA: TGTGCCAGCAGTGGGAGTGGCGGGGGGAATGAGCAGTTCTTC.